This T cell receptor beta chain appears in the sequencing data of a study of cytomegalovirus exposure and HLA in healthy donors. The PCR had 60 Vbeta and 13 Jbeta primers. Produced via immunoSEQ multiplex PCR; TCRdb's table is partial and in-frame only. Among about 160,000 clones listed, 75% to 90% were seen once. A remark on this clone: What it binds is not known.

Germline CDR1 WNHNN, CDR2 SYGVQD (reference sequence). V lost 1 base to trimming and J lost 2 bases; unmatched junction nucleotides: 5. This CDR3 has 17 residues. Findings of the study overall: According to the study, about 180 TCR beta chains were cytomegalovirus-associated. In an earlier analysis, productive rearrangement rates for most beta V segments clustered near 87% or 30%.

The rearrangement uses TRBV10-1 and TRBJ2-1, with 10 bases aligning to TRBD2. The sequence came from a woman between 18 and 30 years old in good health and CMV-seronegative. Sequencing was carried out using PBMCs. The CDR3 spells CASSEFTLAGAYNEQFF. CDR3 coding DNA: TGCGCCAGCAGTGAGTTCACCCTAGCGGGAGCCTACAATGAGCAGTTCTTC.